This paragraph covers one T cell receptor beta chain sequence. What it binds is not known. The identical CDR3 is also encoded by other nucleotide sequences in the sample. All of the donors resided in Nashville, Tennessee, and each was a Caucasian adult. These data originate in a study of shared clonotypes between healthy human individuals. This CDR3 has 15 residues. V was trimmed by 2 bases and J by 0 bases, leaving 10 bases between them. Germline V gene sequence: CDR1 SGHNT, CDR2 YYREEE (reference sequence). Sequencing used immunoSEQ multiplex PCR; TCRdb keeps in-frame clones, though not all of them. Among about 1.5 million clones listed, under 99% were seen once. The study, taken as a whole, reports: The sampled material consisted only of blood, and tissue repertoires are likely to differ.

The rearrangement joins TRBV5-4 to TRBJ2-3; D unclear. The sample taken for sequencing was naive CD4+ T cells sorted from blood. Subset: CD45RA+ positively selected. The clonotype was recovered from a man aged 25-45 years in good health. CDR3 nucleotide sequence: TGTGCCAGCAGCTTAGCCGGGCAAAGCACAGATACGCAGTATTTT. Encoded protein: CASSLAGQSTDTQYF.